The 3 T cell receptor beta chains below were found in one sample sequenced in a study of beta chain features in type 1 diabetes. The whole isolated RNA underwent reverse transcription, so sequencing captured expressed TCRB transcripts. Sequencing used immunoSEQ multiplex PCR; TCRdb keeps in-frame clones, though not all of them. The sample includes 430,000 or so clones, about 10% of them seen just once. Sequencing input: naive CD4+ T cells from blood. These receptors originate from a woman aged 18-29 years in good health.

In its sample, this clone was seen a few times. V gene TRBV4-3 combines with J gene TRBJ1-5; D ambiguous. The CDR3 is 14 residues long. With 1 base removed from V and 9 bases from J, the gap between germline ends came to 13 bases. Germline V gene data show CDR1 as LGHNA and CDR2 as YSLEER. CDR3 DNA sequence: TGCGCCAGCAGCCAAGGGCTCGGGGTCGGGCCCCAGCATTTT. Its translation is CASSQGLGVGPQHF.

This chain uses TRBV29-1 with TRBJ2-1; 7 bases agree with TRBD1. This CDR3 region has 16 residues. The trim removed 6 bases at V and 0 bases at J, leaving 11 bases unmatched. From germline, CDR1 is SQVTM and CDR2 ANQGSEA. CDR3 DNA: TGCAGCGTAGCCCCAGACAGGGCGGACTCCTACAATGAGCAGTTCTTC. Translated, it gives CSVAPDRADSYNEQFF.

This clone has just a few counts. The V gene is TRBV11-2, the J gene TRBJ1-2, with unresolved D. The V gene lost 0 bases and the J gene lost 4 bases, with 3 bases spanning the gap. Germline V gene sequence: CDR1 SGHAT, CDR2 FQNNGV. This CDR3 comprises 12 residues. CDR3 in DNA: TGTGCCAGCAGCTTAGATCTCTATGGCTACACCTTC. Amino acid sequence: CASSLDLYGYTF.